Listed below are T cell receptor beta chains from one sample, sequenced in a study of CD8 T cells in ankylosing spondylitis. Using its own MiXCR run on the 5' RACE reads, TCRdb lists one record per CDR3 protein. In the table there are some 120,000 distinct CDR3 sequences, 12% to 15% of which are singletons. The source material was blood, either unsorted or a sorted T cell fraction (not recorded which). The receptors come from a female donor with ankylosing spondylitis or in good health (not recorded which). Each CDR3 is given with its conserved first and last residue. Each record gives: D gene, clone size, V gene, J gene, CDR3 protein, CDR3 DNA. A D gene is named only where the DNA matches it firmly. Size is stated for part of the rows, as once, few or many counts, or as a class when the clone is expanded.

TRBD2	many	TRBV9	TRBJ2-3	CASNREVGSDTQYF	TGTGCCAGCAATCGGGAGGTGGGGTCAGATACGCAGTATTTT
.	.	TRBV2	TRBJ2-1	CASRTNYNEQFF	TGTGCCAGCAGGACGAACTACAATGAGCAGTTCTTC
.	.	TRBV5-1	TRBJ2-7	CASSWDRTGVSPYEQYF	TGCGCCAGCAGTTGGGATCGGACGGGGGTAAGTCCCTACGAGCAGTACTTC
TRBD1	many	TRBV20-1	TRBJ2-2	CSARQRTGAVGELFF	TGCAGTGCTAGACAAAGGACAGGGGCCGTCGGGGAGCTGTTTTTT
TRBD1	few	TRBV20-1	TRBJ1-5	CSAIRQGSNQPQHF	TGCAGTGCTATACGACAGGGTTCGAATCAGCCCCAGCATTTT
TRBD1	many	TRBV20-1	TRBJ1-1	CSPGGQARSEAFF	TGCAGTCCAGGGGGACAGGCCAGGTCTGAAGCTTTCTTT
.	many	TRBV3-1	TRBJ2-5	CASSQELRGTQYF	TGTGCCAGCAGCCAAGAGTTGCGGGGGACCCAGTACTTC
TRBD2	.	TRBV20-1	TRBJ2-2	CSARALAGGPGTGELFF	TGCAGTGCTAGGGCGCTAGCGGGAGGGCCAGGCACCGGGGAGCTGTTTTTT
.	many	TRBV6-5	TRBJ1-4	CASSPSRGKLFF	TGTGCCAGCAGTCCATCGCGGGGAAAACTGTTTTTT
.	.	TRBV28	TRBJ1-1	CASSLELSNTEAFF	TGTGCCAGCAGTTTAGAACTCTCGAACACTGAAGCTTTCTTT
TRBD2	many	TRBV29-1	TRBJ2-3	CSVGGAGLGDTQYF	TGCAGCGTCGGTGGAGCGGGATTGGGAGATACGCAGTATTTT
.	many	TRBV25-1	TRBJ1-6	CASSEELSNSPLHF	TGTGCCAGCAGTGAGGAATTGAGTAATTCACCCCTCCACTTT
.	many	TRBV20-1	TRBJ2-1	CSAVSPGNEQFF	TGCAGTGCAGTCTCCCCCGGCAATGAGCAGTTCTTC
.	many	TRBV28	TRBJ2-1	CASSLMPEAGSSYNEQFF	TGTGCCAGCAGTTTGATGCCGGAGGCAGGGAGCTCCTACAATGAGCAGTTCTTC
.	many	TRBV11-2	TRBJ2-1	CASSWGSRAWEQFF	TGTGCCAGCAGCTGGGGCTCTAGGGCTTGGGAGCAGTTCTTC
.	few	TRBV18	TRBJ2-7	CASSPSGVSYEQYF	TGTGCCAGCTCACCCAGCGGAGTCTCCTACGAGCAGTACTTC
.	.	TRBV12-3/TRBV12-4	TRBJ2-1	CASSRSSYNEQFF	TGTGCCAGCAGCCGCTCCTCCTACAATGAGCAGTTCTTC
TRBD1	few	TRBV11-2	TRBJ2-7	CASSLQGAGYEQYF	TGTGCCAGCAGCTTACAGGGGGCTGGTTACGAGCAGTACTTC
.	many	TRBV20-1	TRBJ2-6	CSASGGGLSGANVLTF	TGCAGTGCTAGTGGGGGGGGCCTCTCTGGGGCCAACGTCCTGACTTTC
.	few	TRBV20-1	TRBJ1-6	CSARDPGAYNSPLHF	TGCAGTGCTAGAGATCCGGGAGCCTATAATTCACCCCTCCACTTT
TRBD2	many	TRBV9	TRBJ2-3	CASSVEYGAGGFTDTQYF	TGTGCCAGCAGCGTAGAGTACGGAGCGGGGGGCTTCACAGATACGCAGTATTTT
TRBD2	many	TRBV20-1	TRBJ2-3	CSARDASGVTDTQYF	TGCAGTGCTAGAGATGCTAGCGGGGTAACAGATACGCAGTATTTT
.	few	TRBV5-1	TRBJ2-2	CASSLGDKTGELFF	TGCGCCAGCAGCTTGGGCGACAAAACCGGGGAGCTGTTTTTT
.	many	TRBV29-1	TRBJ1-1	CSVEDTTASGAFF	TGCAGCGTTGAAGATACAACGGCGAGTGGGGCTTTCTTT
TRBD1	few	TRBV3-1	TRBJ2-7	CASSRGTGGTSYEQYF	TGTGCCAGCAGCCGCGGGACAGGGGGAACCTCCTACGAGCAGTACTTC
TRBD1	.	TRBV27	TRBJ1-1	CASSLDERQGRAEAFF	TGTGCCAGCAGTCTCGACGAGAGACAGGGACGCGCTGAAGCTTTCTTT
TRBD2	.	TRBV30	TRBJ2-7	CAWQSQAGVYEQYF	TGTGCCTGGCAGTCTCAAGCGGGAGTCTACGAGCAGTACTTC
.	few	TRBV5-1	TRBJ2-5	CASSLAVSGIQETQYF	TGCGCCAGCAGCTTGGCGGTTTCGGGGATACAAGAGACCCAGTACTTC
.	.	TRBV12-3/TRBV12-4	TRBJ2-7	CASGARGGYEQYF	TGTGCCAGCGGGGCCCGAGGGGGCTACGAGCAGTACTTC
.	.	TRBV20-1	TRBJ1-6	CSAREVGVLGNSPLHF	TGCAGTGCTAGAGAAGTCGGTGTGTTAGGGAATTCACCCCTCCACTTT
.	.	TRBV20-1	TRBJ2-5	CSARPEPKETQYF	TGCAGTGCTAGACCTGAACCGAAAGAGACCCAGTACTTC
.	few	TRBV27	TRBJ2-1	CASSPPLSGANNEQFF	TGTGCCAGCAGCCCCCCCCTTAGCGGAGCCAACAATGAGCAGTTCTTC
.	many	TRBV29-1	TRBJ1-5	CSVAVEGGDQPQHF	TGCAGCGTTGCTGTCGAAGGAGGGGATCAGCCCCAGCATTTT
.	.	TRBV20-1	TRBJ1-4	CSARSLSGEKLFF	TGCAGTGCTAGAAGTTTGTCGGGTGAAAAACTGTTTTTT
TRBD2	few	TRBV4-2	TRBJ2-1	CASSQESSTSGSLNEQFF	TGTGCCAGCAGCCAAGAGAGCTCCACTAGCGGGAGTTTGAATGAGCAGTTCTTC
.	many	TRBV5-1	TRBJ2-3	CASSSTGKTTSTDTQYF	TGCGCCAGCAGCTCTACAGGGAAAACGACCAGCACAGATACGCAGTATTTT
TRBD1	many	TRBV20-1	TRBJ2-1	CSASHRGLNNEQFF	TGCAGTGCTAGTCACAGGGGGTTAAATAATGAGCAGTTCTTC
TRBD1	.	TRBV7-3	TRBJ2-1	CASSTDRANEQFF	TGTGCCAGCAGTACCGACAGGGCCAATGAGCAGTTCTTC
TRBD1	.	TRBV5-4	TRBJ1-2	CASSWDRGGYGYTF	TGTGCCAGCAGCTGGGACAGGGGTGGCTATGGCTACACCTTC
.	few	TRBV12-3/TRBV12-4	TRBJ2-7	CASQDSSSGAYEQYF	TGTGCCAGTCAGGACTCCTCTTCCGGCGCCTACGAGCAGTACTTC
.	few	TRBV10-2	TRBJ2-3	CASSESVQGYTDTQYF	TGCGCCAGCAGTGAGAGCGTACAGGGCTACACAGATACGCAGTATTTT
.	.	TRBV7-2	TRBJ2-3	CASSLGPATDTQYF	TGTGCCAGCAGCTTAGGACCGGCCACAGATACGCAGTATTTT
.	few	TRBV5-1	TRBJ2-5	CASSSGTVEETQYF	TGCGCCAGCAGCTCCGGGACGGTTGAAGAGACCCAGTACTTC
TRBD2	.	TRBV12-3/TRBV12-4	TRBJ2-3	CASSLGSSGRSTDTQYF	TGTGCCAGCAGTTTAGGGTCTAGCGGGCGGAGCACAGATACGCAGTATTTT
.	many	TRBV20-1	TRBJ1-1	CTTRAEAFF	TGCACGACTAGGGCTGAAGCTTTCTTT
.	.	TRBV7-9	TRBJ2-3	CASSLALGLSTDTQYF	TGTGCCAGCAGCTTAGCGCTCGGGTTGAGCACAGATACGCAGTATTTT
.	.	TRBV7-8	TRBJ1-5	CASSLLGGSDSNQPQHF	TGTGCCAGCAGCTTATTGGGGGGTAGTGATAGCAATCAGCCCCAGCATTTT
.	many	TRBV5-1	TRBJ2-2	CASGRSGTANTGELFF	TGCGCCAGCGGCCGATCCGGGACGGCGAACACCGGGGAGCTGTTTTTT
.	.	TRBV11-2	TRBJ2-2	CASSLIGLTGELFF	TGTGCCAGCAGCTTAATAGGGTTGACCGGGGAGCTGTTTTTT
.	many	TRBV20-1	TRBJ2-1	CSAETGLRPYNEQFF	TGCAGTGCTGAAACTGGGTTACGGCCCTACAATGAGCAGTTCTTC
TRBD1	.	TRBV20-1	TRBJ1-6	CSARVRTGMSPLHF	TGCAGTGCTAGAGTGCGGACAGGGATGTCACCCCTCCACTTC
TRBD2	many	TRBV5-1	TRBJ2-7	CASSPGGLAGQYEQYF	TGCGCCAGCAGCCCCGGAGGACTAGCGGGACAATACGAGCAGTACTTC
TRBD2	few	TRBV12-3/TRBV12-4	TRBJ2-2	CASSIIKREGVTGELFF	TGTGCCAGCAGCATAATCAAGCGGGAGGGAGTTACCGGGGAGCTGTTTTTT
.	few	TRBV30	TRBJ2-5	CAYSLDRRSVETQYF	TGTGCCTACTCCCTAGATAGGCGGTCGGTAGAGACCCAGTACTTC